These 19 T cell receptor beta chains originate from one sample sequenced in a study of shared T cell receptors in the human thymus. Generated by immunoSEQ multiplex PCR, the TCRdb table keeps only in-frame clones and is missing some. This table holds about 660,000 clones, 70% to 90% found once. Separately, the same data were catalogued under a study of human thymus T cells.

The sequenced sample consisted of thymocytes. Receptors originate from a boy in the first two years of life with a congenital heart defect.

The CDR3 DNA reads TGCGCCAGCAGCCCTAGAGCGGGGGGTATGACCGGGGAGCTGTTTTTT. Amino acids: CASSPRAGGMTGELFF. The genes are TRBV4-3 and TRBJ2-2, with TRBD2 matching 9 bases. The CDR3 totals 16 residues. V dropped 4 bases and J dropped 5; count of bases not matched to a gene: 8. The germline V gene has CDR1 LGHNA and CDR2 YSLEER.

J is TRBJ2-2 and V is TRBV5-4; a possible D gene is TRBD2 (5 bases). Trimming removed 7 bases from V and 3 bases from J, with 19 bases in between. The CDR3 runs 16 residues. In germline, CDR1 is SGHNT, CDR2 YYREEE (reference sequence). The CDR3, as DNA: TGTGCCAGCTCCCTAGGGCCGCCCGGGGACACCGGGGAGCTGTTTTTT. Its protein is CASSLGPPGDTGELFF.

The chain recombines TRBV6-1 with TRBJ2-7; no clear D gene. V lost 10 bases to trimming and J lost 5 bases, with 18 bases between them. The CDR3 has 13 amino acids. CDR1 is MNHNS and CDR2 is SASEGT in the germline V gene. The CDR3 here is CATREESVHEQYF. The CDR3 nucleotides read TGTGCCACCCGAGAAGAGTCTGTCCACGAGCAGTACTTC.

The chain links TRBV28 to TRBJ1-1, with 9 bases aligning to TRBD1. Per germline, CDR1 MDHEN and CDR2 SYDVKM. There are 17 residues in the CDR3. Losses at the gene ends were 2 bases for V and 1 base for J; bases not matched to a gene: 8. The CDR3 DNA is TGTGCCAGCAGTTTAGGGACAGGGAAGGAGGGGAACACTGAAGCTTTCTTT. Protein sequence: CASSLGTGKEGNTEAFF.

The genes are TRBV6-5 and TRBJ1-1; 7 nucleotides agree with TRBD1. CDR1 and CDR2 (germline): MNHEY, SVGAGI. This CDR3 is 13 amino acids long. The junction had 6 bases not matched to a gene; V was cut back by 7 bases and J by 4 bases. The CDR3 DNA reads TGTGCCAGCACCGACCAGGGGGGCACTGAAGCTTTCTTT. This codes for CASTDQGGTEAFF.

The rearrangement joins TRBV7-2 to TRBJ2-3, with D possibly matching TRBD1 (6 bases). The CDR3 extends over 16 amino acids. Deletions cut 6 bases from V and 0 bases from J, with 16 bases between. The V gene's germline CDR1 is SGHTA and CDR2 FQGNSA. This chain's CDR3 is CASSSPGTPSTDTQYF. The CDR3 bases are TGTGCCAGCAGTTCCCCCGGGACACCGAGCACAGATACGCAGTATTTT.

V is TRBV10-3 and J is TRBJ2-1; possible D gene TRBD2, 6 bases. Germline V lookup: CDR1 ENHRY, CDR2 SYGVKD. The CDR3 length is 12 residues. Trimming cost V 0 bases and J 15 bases, with 12 bases left between them. This CDR3 is CAISESRDFVFF. DNA of the CDR3: TGTGCCATCAGTGAGTCGAGGGACTTTGTGTTCTTC.

The J gene is TRBJ1-2, the V gene TRBV9, with a weak D call TRBD1 (5 bases). This CDR3 is built from 13 residues. Deletions cut 4 bases from V and 5 bases from J, with 12 bases between. The germline CDR1 and CDR2 sequences are SGDLS and YYNGEE. CDR3 region: CASSRTPTYGYTF. DNA for the CDR3: TGTGCCAGCAGCAGGACACCAACTTATGGCTACACCTTC.

This chain connects TRBV5-4 to TRBJ2-7; 9 bases line up with TRBD2. The CDR3 has 18 amino acids. The junction had 19 bases not matched to a gene; V was cut back by 6 bases and J by 3 bases. Germline CDR1 and CDR2: SGHNT and YYREEE (reference sequence). CDR3 nucleotides: TGTGCCAGCACGAATGATTTGGCGGGAGGGCCCTCGGGCTACGAGCAGTACTTC. Translated, it gives CASTNDLAGGPSGYEQYF.

The chain uses TRBV4-3 and TRBJ2-5; 7 bases fit TRBD2. The V segment lost 1 base and the J segment 4 bases; nucleotides outside the gene matches: 6. Germline V CDR1 and CDR2: LGHNA, YSLEER. This CDR3 contains 15 residues. CDR3 DNA sequence: TGCGCCAGCAGCCAAGCGCGGGAGAAGCGAGAGACCCAGTACTTC. Its translation is CASSQAREKRETQYF.

The chain couples TRBV4-3 to TRBJ2-1; 9 bases map to TRBD2. CDR1 is LGHNA, CDR2 YSLEER, per germline. V lost 1 base to trimming and J lost 3 bases; unmatched junction nucleotides: 10. The CDR3 covers 18 residues. The CDR3 here is CASSQGERREGYYNEQFF. CDR3 nucleotide sequence: TGCGCCAGCAGCCAAGGTGAAAGGCGGGAGGGCTACTACAATGAGCAGTTCTTC.

The chain uses TRBV6-6 and TRBJ1-5; no clear D gene. The CDR3 length is 14 residues. Germline CDR1 and CDR2: MNHNY and SVGAGI (reference sequence). V was shortened by 6 bases and J by 3 bases, with 12 bases between the two germline ends. Here the CDR3 reads CASSRPENNQPQHF. CDR3 in DNA: TGTGCCAGCAGCCGCCCTGAGAACAATCAGCCCCAGCATTTT.

The rearrangement uses TRBV19 and TRBJ2-5; 9 positions match TRBD1. The CDR3 extends over 15 amino acids. CDR1 is LNHDA and CDR2 is SQIVND in the germline V gene (reference sequence). The junction had 1 base not matched to a gene; V was cut back by 1 base and J by 1 base. CDR3 sequence reads: CASSIAQGAQETQYF. The CDR3 region has the DNA TGTGCCAGTAGTATAGCACAGGGGGCCCAAGAGACCCAGTACTTC.

The chain is built from TRBV14 and TRBJ2-7; the match to TRBD2 covers 14 bases. The CDR3 is 15 residues long. The ends lost 5 bases at V and 3 bases at J; junction bases unmatched: 3. CDR1 and CDR2 (germline): SGHDN, FVKESK. The CDR3 nucleotides are TGTGCCAGCAGCGGACTAGCGGGAGGTCACTACGAGCAGTACTTC. Its protein product is CASSGLAGGHYEQYF. The full variable domain, its missing parts supplied by reference TRBV14 and TRBJ2-7, is EAGVTQFPSHSVIEKGQTVTLRCDPISGHDNLYWYRRVMGKEIKFLLHFVKESKQDESGMPNNRFLAERTGGTYSTLKVQPAELEDSGVYFCASSGLAGGHYEQYFGPGTRLTVT.

The DNA of the CDR3 is TGTGCCAGTACCGGGACAGGGGGATATGGGAATCAGCCCCAGCATTTT. Its translation is CASTGTGGYGNQPQHF. The chain combines TRBV19 with TRBJ1-5; 11 bases agree with TRBD1. Germline assignment: CDR1 LNHDA and CDR2 SQIVND (reference sequence). This CDR3 has 16 residues. With V trimmed by 7 bases and J by 4 bases, 9 bases remained unmatched.

This clone was counted once. V is TRBV12-5 and J is TRBJ2-2; D may be TRBD1 (6 bases). Germline assignment: CDR1 LGHNT and CDR2 FRNRAP. With 4 bases removed from V and 0 bases from J, the gap between germline ends came to 9 bases. The CDR3 spans 15 residues. The CDR3 reads CASGWTASNTGELFF. In DNA form, the CDR3 reads TGTGCTAGTGGTTGGACAGCCTCGAACACCGGGGAGCTGTTTTTT.

CDR3 nucleotides: TGTGCCAGCAGTGAAGAGTCAGGGCGGACTGAAGCTTTCTTT. It codes for CASSEESGRTEAFF. The chain joins TRBV2 to TRBJ1-1, with D possibly matching TRBD1 (5 bases). V was shortened by 1 base and J by 5 bases, with 11 bases between the two germline ends. There are 14 residues in the CDR3. The germline V gene encodes CDR1 SNHLY and CDR2 FYNNEI. The full variable domain, its missing parts supplied by reference TRBV2 and TRBJ1-1, is EPEVTQTPSHQVTQMGQEVILRCVPISNHLYFYWYRQILGQKVEFLVSFYNNEISEKSEIFDDQFSVERPDGSNFTLKIRSTKLEDSAMYFCASSEESGRTEAFFGQGTRLTVV.

Concerning this clone: This specimen includes other DNA sequences encoding the same CDR3. V is TRBV7-9 and J is TRBJ2-5; D possibly corresponds to TRBD2 (5 bases). V gave up 0 bases and J gave up 3 bases, with 8 bases separating them. The CDR3 sequence is 14 residues long. Germline CDR1 is SEHNR and CDR2 is FQNEAQ (reference sequence). DNA for the CDR3: TGTGCCAGCAGCTTAGCAGGAGGAGAAGAGACCCAGTACTTC. Translated, it gives CASSLAGGEETQYF.

The chain carries TRBV27 and TRBJ2-7; 9 bases fit TRBD2. Trimming took 5 bases from V and 0 from J; bases not matched to a gene: 14. The CDR3 has 18 residues. The germline CDR1 and CDR2 sequences are MNHEY and SMNVEV (reference sequence). Here the CDR3 DNA reads TGTGCCAGCAGTGCCTTAAAGCCGGCGGGGGGGAGCTCCTACGAGCAGTACTTC. Its protein is CASSALKPAGGSSYEQYF.